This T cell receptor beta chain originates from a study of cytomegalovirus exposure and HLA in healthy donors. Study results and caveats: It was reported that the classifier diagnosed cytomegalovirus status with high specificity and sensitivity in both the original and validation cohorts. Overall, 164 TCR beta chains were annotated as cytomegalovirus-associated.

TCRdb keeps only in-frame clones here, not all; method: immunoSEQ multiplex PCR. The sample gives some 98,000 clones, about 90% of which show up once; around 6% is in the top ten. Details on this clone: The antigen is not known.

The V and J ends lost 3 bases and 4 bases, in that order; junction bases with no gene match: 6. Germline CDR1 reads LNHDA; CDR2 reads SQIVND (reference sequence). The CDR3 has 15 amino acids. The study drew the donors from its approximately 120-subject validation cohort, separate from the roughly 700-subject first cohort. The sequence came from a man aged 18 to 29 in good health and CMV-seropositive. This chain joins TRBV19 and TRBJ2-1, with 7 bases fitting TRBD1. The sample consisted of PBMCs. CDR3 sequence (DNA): TGTGCCAGTAGTATCGAGGGGGCGTTTTACAATGAGCAGTTCTTC. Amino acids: CASSIEGAFYNEQFF.